These 2 T cell receptor beta chains originate from one sample sequenced in a study of blood T cell repertoires in COVID-19. Here immunoSEQ multiplex PCR was the method, and the copy in TCRdb shows in-frame clones only, minus some. The table includes 300,000 to 350,000 clones, roughly 85% detected once. The sample consisted of PBMCs or T cells enriched from blood (not recorded which). The receptors stem from a man in his thirties or forties who had recovered from COVID-19.

The chain carries TRBV18 and TRBJ1-4; D unclear. CDR3 length: 15 residues. The ends were cut back, 1 base at V and 7 bases at J, with 13 bases in the middle. Germline CDR1 is KGHSH and CDR2 is LQKENI. The chain's CDR3 is CASSPLVSGGEKLFF. CDR3 DNA sequence: TGTGCCAGCTCACCACTCGTCTCCGGAGGTGAAAAACTGTTTTTT.

The chain couples TRBV30 to TRBJ2-3, with D maybe TRBD1 (5 bases). Germline V gene sequence: CDR1 GTSNPN, CDR2 SVGIG (reference sequence). This CDR3 is built from 17 residues. V gave up 0 bases and J gave up 0 bases, with 16 bases separating them. The CDR3 nucleotides are TGTGCCTGGAGTGTATACCGCGACAGCTGGAGCACAGATACGCAGTATTTT. This gives the protein CAWSVYRDSWSTDTQYF.